The T cell receptor beta chain described here comes from a study of blood T cell repertoires in COVID-19. Study at large: The United States, Italy and Spain supplied acute and convalescent COVID-19 samples. PBMCs, B-cell-depleted T cells, or T cells were the source of the cDNA or gDNA that made up the material.

Germline V gives CDR1 SGHTA, CDR2 FQGNSA. The V gene end was trimmed by 5 bases and the J gene end by 4 bases; junction bases not matched to a gene: 9. The CDR3 extends over 15 amino acids. In the source study's methods: Nucleated cell counts were estimated from reference gene primer amplification. The assay was immunoSEQ multiplex PCR, and TCRdb's table has in-frame clones only and misses some. V, J and clone size derive from that table, while D and trimming were established from the DNA sequence. Here the sample spans about 120,000 clones, roughly 88% being singletons. This TCR came from a woman in her 70s who had recovered from COVID-19. Sequencing was done on a sample of peripheral blood. The gene calls are TRBV7-2 and TRBJ2-5; TRBD2 agrees at 8 bases. The CDR3 bases are TGTGCCAGCAGCACCATAGCGGGGCGAGTAGAGACCCAGTACTTC. Translating gives CASSTIAGRVETQYF.